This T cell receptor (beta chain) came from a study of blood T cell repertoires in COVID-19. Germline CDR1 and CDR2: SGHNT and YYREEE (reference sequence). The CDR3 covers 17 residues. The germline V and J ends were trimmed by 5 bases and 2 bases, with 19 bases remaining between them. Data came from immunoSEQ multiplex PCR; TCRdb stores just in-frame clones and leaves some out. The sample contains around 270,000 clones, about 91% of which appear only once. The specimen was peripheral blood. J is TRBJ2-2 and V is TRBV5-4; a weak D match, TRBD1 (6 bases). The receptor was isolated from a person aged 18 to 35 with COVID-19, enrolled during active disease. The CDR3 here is CASSTTGNELNTGELFF. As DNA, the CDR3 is TGTGCCAGCAGTACAACAGGGAACGAGTTAAACACCGGGGAGCTGTTTTTT.